The 18 T cell receptor beta chains presented below share a single source sample, sequenced in a study of T-cell reconstitution after alpha-beta-depleted transplantation in children. Unique molecular identifiers were used in preparing the TCRbeta library. One entry per CDR3 protein, called by TCRdb with MiXCR from the PCR reads. The table lists about 360,000 distinct CDR3 sequences, 10% to 15% of them singletons, with approximately 4.2% in the top ten. Sample: PBMCs, taken from the stem cell graft. These receptors came from a human donor who donated a stem cell graft to a child with Fanconi anemia.

This chain uses TRBV6-2 or TRBV6-3 with TRBJ2-3; possibly TRBD2 for D (7 bases). The CDR3 is made up of 14 amino acids. V gave up 5 bases and J gave up 4 bases, with 13 bases separating them. The V gene's germline CDR1 is MNHEY and CDR2 SVGEGT. The CDR3 loop is CASSRGADADTQYF. CDR3 bases: TGTGCCAGCAGTCGGGGGGCCGACGCAGATACGCAGTATTTT.

The chain combines TRBV7-2 with TRBJ2-1, with D perhaps assigned TRBD1 or TRBD2 (6 bases each). The V and J ends lost 1 base and 6 bases respectively, with 10 bases between them. The length of the CDR3 is 14 residues. Germline V lookup: CDR1 SGHTA, CDR2 FQGNSA. The CDR3 bases are TGTGCCAGCAGCTTAGGGGGGGCCCCCAATGAGCAGTTCTTC. Its protein is CASSLGGAPNEQFF.

This clonotype has at least ten counts. This chain joins TRBV5-1 and TRBJ2-3, with TRBD2 identical over 9 bases. V was clipped by 4 bases and J by 2 bases; unmatched bases: 8. The CDR3 runs to 16 residues. Germline CDR1 and CDR2: SGHRS and YFSETQ. As DNA, the CDR3 is TGCGCCAGCAGCCTCTTTGCTAGCGGGGACACAGATACGCAGTATTTT. Its translation: CASSLFASGDTDTQYF.

This clonotype has a count of ten or more. The chain employs TRBV5-8 and TRBJ2-2; TRBD1 is a possible D gene (6 bases). The CDR3 consists of 14 residues. The V gene's germline CDR1 is SGHTS and CDR2 YDEGEE. With 7 bases removed from V and 7 bases from J, the gap between germline ends came to 17 bases. Here the CDR3 DNA reads TGTGCCAGCCTTGCCCAGGGGCGAGGCGGGGAGCTGTTTTTT. This gives the protein CASLAQGRGGELFF.

This chain connects TRBV5-1 to TRBJ2-5; perhaps TRBD2 as D (5 bases). Trimming left V 1 base short and J 6 bases short, with 16 bases between. The CDR3 totals 15 residues. Germline CDR1 is SGHRS and CDR2 is YFSETQ. The CDR3 DNA follows: TGCGCCAGCAGCTTGCGGTGGGGTCCTAGCAAGACCCAGTACTTC. Protein product: CASSLRWGPSKTQYF.

In DNA, the CDR3 is TGTGCCAGCAGCTTCGGAGGGACAGTCACTATAGAGCAGTTCTTC. Translated, it gives CASSFGGTVTIEQFF. The rearrangement joins TRBV5-6 to TRBJ2-1; tentative D call: TRBD1 (7 bases). The germline V and J ends were trimmed by 2 bases and 10 bases, with 19 bases remaining between them. CDR1 and CDR2 (germline): SGHDT, YYEEEE. CDR3 size: 15 residues.

The table lists this clonotype with a few counts. DNA of the CDR3: TGCGCCAGCGCCCCCGGCTTTGGCGACACAGATACGCAGTATTTT. Encoded protein: CASAPGFGDTDTQYF. The chain combines TRBV5-1 with TRBJ2-3, with D uncertain. The CDR3 is 15 residues long. V was cut by 7 bases and J by 2 bases, with 17 bases left in between. CDR1 is SGHRS, CDR2 YFSETQ, per germline. Complete variable domain (other parts from reference TRBV5-1 and TRBJ2-3): KAGVTQTPRYLIKTRGQQVTLSCSPISGHRSVSWYQQTPGQGLQFLFEYFSETQRNKGNFPGRFSGRQFSNSRSEMNVSTLELGDSALYLCASAPGFGDTDTQYFGPGTRLTVL.

This clonotype was detected only a few times. The chain links TRBV20-1 to TRBJ2-5; the D gene is possibly TRBD1 (5 bases). Germline-derived CDR1 and CDR2 are DFQATT and SNEGSKA (reference sequence). Trimming removed 1 base from V and 5 bases from J, with 14 bases in between. This CDR3 is 14 amino acids long. CDR3 amino acids: CSARGLGPGETQYF. In DNA form, the CDR3 reads TGCAGTGCTAGAGGTTTGGGGCCAGGCGAGACCCAGTACTTC.

The chain recombines TRBV7-8 with TRBJ2-2; the D is unclear. Trimming left V 5 bases short and J 6 bases short, with 10 bases between. The CDR3 loop spans 13 amino acids. Germline V gives CDR1 SGHVS, CDR2 FQNEAQ. CDR3 nucleotide sequence: TGTGCCAGCAGCCCTGACGGATCCGGGGAGCTGTTTTTT. It specifies CASSPDGSGELFF.

J is TRBJ2-5 and V is TRBV7-2; D remains ambiguous. CDR3 length equals 12 residues. The V end was cut by 4 bases, the J end by 4 bases, with 7 bases between. Germline CDR1 and CDR2: SGHTA and FQGNSA. As DNA, the CDR3 is TGTGCCAGCAGCTCAGCCGGAGAGACCCAGTACTTC. It encodes CASSSAGETQYF.

The V call is TRBV18, the J call TRBJ2-6; a weak D match, TRBD2 (7 bases). Germline CDR1 and CDR2: KGHSH and LQKENI. The CDR3 spans 14 residues. V was clipped by 3 bases and J by 9 bases, with 12 bases between them. This CDR3 is CASSPTGRDNVLTF. Written as DNA, the CDR3 is TGTGCCAGCTCACCCACAGGGAGGGACAACGTCCTGACTTTC.

The rearrangement links TRBV4-3 to TRBJ2-7; the D gene is possibly TRBD1 (6 bases). This CDR3 comprises 12 residues. Germline V lookup: CDR1 LGHNA, CDR2 YSLEER. Trimming took 5 bases from V and 12 from J, leaving 17 bases between them. CDR3 loop: CASSAHTGFPYV. CDR3 DNA sequence: TGCGCCAGCAGCGCCCACACAGGGTTCCCGTACGTC.

In its sample, this clonotype was seen a few times. The CDR3 DNA follows: TGCGCCAGCAGCCGCGTGAGGGACAGGAACTATGGCTACACCTTC. Protein sequence: CASSRVRDRNYGYTF. The chain is built from TRBV4-3 and TRBJ1-2; TRBD1 aligns across 8 bases. CDR3 length equals 15 residues. V was pared by 4 bases and J by 2 bases, with 6 bases of the junction left unmatched. CDR1 is LGHNA and CDR2 is YSLEER in the germline V gene.

This sequence joins TRBV10-3 and TRBJ1-1, with no clear D. Germline CDR1 ENHRY, CDR2 SYGVKD. Trimming pared 3 bases from V and 7 bases from J, leaving 12 bases between. The CDR3 is made up of 13 amino acids. For the CDR3, the DNA is TGTGCCATCAGTGACAGTCAGAACTTTGAAGCTTTCTTT. The encoded protein is CAISDSQNFEAFF.

This clonotype was found many times. This chain uses TRBV29-1 with TRBJ2-3; D is ambiguous. The ends were cut back, 6 bases at V and 5 bases at J, with 15 bases in the middle. Germline V gene lookup returns CDR1 SQVTM and CDR2 ANQGSEA. The CDR3 runs to 13 residues. This CDR3 reads CSVADDLGDTQYF. CDR3 in DNA: TGCAGCGTCGCAGATGACCTTGGAGATACGCAGTATTTT.

In this sample, this clonotype turned up many times. The V gene is TRBV6-2 or TRBV6-3, the J gene TRBJ2-7; D gene ambiguous. The CDR3 is made up of 11 amino acids. The germline V and J ends were trimmed by 6 bases and 4 bases, with 7 bases remaining between them. Germline loops: CDR1 MNHEY, CDR2 SVGEGT. The CDR3 loop reads CASREMYEQYF. Here the CDR3 DNA reads TGTGCCAGCAGAGAGATGTACGAGCAGTACTTC.

This clonotype has a count of ten or more. The chain uses TRBV7-2 and TRBJ1-1; D unclear. Germline-derived CDR1 and CDR2 are SGHTA and FQGNSA. Trimming shortened V by 4 bases and J by 5 bases, and 17 bases separated the two germline ends. The CDR3 contains 15 residues. The CDR3 reads CASSSLGLSSTEAFF. The CDR3 coding sequence is TGTGCCAGCAGCTCCCTTGGACTGTCTTCAACTGAAGCTTTCTTT.

This clonotype counts as medium-sized. One junction end disagrees with the germline gene, perhaps due to a read error. This sequence joins TRBV7-9 and TRBJ2-5, with 7 bases matching TRBD1. The germline CDR1 and CDR2 sequences are SEHNR and FQNEAQ (reference sequence). The CDR3 is 11 residues long. The CDR3 is CASSLDRGSFF. CDR3 DNA: TGTGCCAGCAGCTTAGACAGGGGATCTTTCTTC.